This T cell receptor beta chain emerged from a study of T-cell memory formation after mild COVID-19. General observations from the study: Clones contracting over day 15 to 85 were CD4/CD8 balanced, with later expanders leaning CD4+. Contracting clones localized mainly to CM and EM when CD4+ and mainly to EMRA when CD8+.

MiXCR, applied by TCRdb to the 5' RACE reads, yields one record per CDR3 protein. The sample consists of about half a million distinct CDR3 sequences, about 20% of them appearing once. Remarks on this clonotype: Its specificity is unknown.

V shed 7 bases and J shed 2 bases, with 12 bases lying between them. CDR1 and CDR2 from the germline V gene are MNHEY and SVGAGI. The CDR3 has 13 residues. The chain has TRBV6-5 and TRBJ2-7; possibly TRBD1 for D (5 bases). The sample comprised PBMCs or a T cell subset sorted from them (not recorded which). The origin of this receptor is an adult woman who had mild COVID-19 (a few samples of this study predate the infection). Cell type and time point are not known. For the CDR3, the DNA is TGTGCCAGCAACAAGGGGTCCCCCTACGAGCAGTACTTC. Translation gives CASNKGSPYEQYF.